These T cell receptor beta chains were read from a single sample in a study of blood T cell repertoires in COVID-19. Using immunoSEQ multiplex PCR, the repertoire was profiled, and TCRdb retains in-frame clones only, with some absent. The table includes roughly 160,000 clones, just under 90% detected once. The sequencing input was peripheral blood. The receptors stem from a woman aged 65 to 85 with COVID-19, enrolled during active disease. CDR3s include the opening cysteine and the closing phenylalanine or tryptophan. The order of the fields is D gene, V gene, clone size, J gene, CDR3 DNA, CDR3 protein. The D gene is left open where the match is weak. A clone size is listed for some rows: how often the clone was seen (once, few, many), or a class if it is expanded.

TRBD2	TRBV29-1	-	TRBJ2-2	TGCAGCGTTGAAGAAGCAACCGGGACCCGGGGGGCCGGGGAGCTGTTTTTT	CSVEEATGTRGAGELFF
-	TRBV19	-	TRBJ1-5	TGTGCCAGTAGTATAGTAAGCAGCAATCAGCCCCAGCATTTT	CASSIVSSNQPQHF
-	TRBV11-2	-	TRBJ1-1	TGTGCCAGCAGCCGTTTCTCCCCGCGGAACACTGAAGCTTTCTTT	CASSRFSPRNTEAFF
TRBD1	TRBV2	-	TRBJ2-2	TGTGCCAGCAGTTTCACAGGGGGCGGAGGCACCGGGGAGCTGTTTTTT	CASSFTGGGGTGELFF
-	TRBV19	few	TRBJ1-2	TGTGCCAGTAGTATCCTTCAGGGCCAACGTAACTATGGCTACACCTTC	CASSILQGQRNYGYTF
-	TRBV5-6	-	TRBJ1-2	TGTGCCAGCAGCTTGGCAGGGAAGGGATCTTTCGGCTACACCTTC	CASSLAGKGSFGYTF
-	TRBV3-1/TRBV3-2	-	TRBJ2-5	TGTGCCAGCAGCCAAGATCACAGAGAAGAGACCCAGTACTTC	CASSQDHREETQYF
TRBD1	TRBV29-1	few	TRBJ2-5	TGCAGCGTTGGGGGACAGGGGGGGGGAGAGACCCAGTACTTC	CSVGGQGGGETQYF
TRBD1	TRBV29-1	-	TRBJ2-1	TGCAGCGTTGAGGGGGGGACAGGGCGTTACAATGAGCAGTTCTTC	CSVEGGTGRYNEQFF
TRBD2	TRBV19	-	TRBJ2-4	TGTGCCAGTATCCATAACGGCGGGGGAGAGGACATTCAGTACTTC	CASIHNGGGEDIQYF
-	TRBV10-3	-	TRBJ1-5	TGTGCCATCAGTGAGGACAGCGTCGACCCCCAGCATTTT	CAISEDSVDPQHF
-	TRBV7-9	-	TRBJ1-2	TGTGCCAGCAGCCCCCTGGGGCATGGCTACACCTTC	CASSPLGHGYTF
-	TRBV5-8	-	TRBJ2-5	TGTGCCAGCAGCGGAGTGAGGGGAGGATCTACTCAATCGACCCAGTACTTC	CASSGVRGGSTQSTQYF
TRBD1	TRBV5-1	-	TRBJ2-2	TGCGCCAGCAGCCGGGACAGGGGGCGAGGGACGAACACCGGGGAGCTGTTTTTT	CASSRDRGRGTNTGELFF
-	TRBV21-1	-	TRBJ2-7	TGTGCCAGGAATACAAGAGACAGGGTCGACGCCTCCTACGAGCAGTACTTC	CARNTRDRVDASYEQYF
TRBD2	TRBV2	-	TRBJ2-7	TGTGCCAGTGGGATGGGACTAGACGTCAAGCAGTACTTC	CASGMGLDVKQYF
-	TRBV28	-	TRBJ1-2	TGTGCCAGCAGTCCTCTGCAAGCGGGGCTTGACCCCGCCTTC	CASSPLQAGLDPAF
TRBD1	TRBV18	-	TRBJ2-7	TGTGCCAGCTCACAGCAGGGGGCCACCTACGAGCAGTACTTC	CASSQQGATYEQYF
TRBD1	TRBV11-2	-	TRBJ2-1	TGTGCCAGCAGCCGGGACAGGGGGGATGAGCAGTTCTTC	CASSRDRGDEQFF
-	TRBV4-1	-	TRBJ1-6	TGCGCCAGCAGCCAATCCCGATCAGGGAATTCACCCCTCCACTTT	CASSQSRSGNSPLHF
-	TRBV5-1	-	TRBJ1-6	TGCGCCAGCAGCCCCAGCGGTTTGTCCTATAATTCACCCCTCCACTTT	CASSPSGLSYNSPLHF
-	TRBV7-9	-	TRBJ2-3	TGTGCCAGCAGCTTGACAGGAACTAGCACAGATACGCAGTATTTT	CASSLTGTSTDTQYF
-	TRBV27	-	TRBJ1-1	TGTGCCAGCAGTAAGTGGGGGCAGGTTACTGAAGCTTTCTTT	CASSKWGQVTEAFF
TRBD1	TRBV3-1/TRBV3-2	-	TRBJ1-1	TGTGCCAGCAGCCAAGTTCCAGGGGGGAACACTGAAGCTTTCTTT	CASSQVPGGNTEAFF
-	TRBV11-2	-	TRBJ1-1	TGTGCCAGCAATGCGGATTTACCGGGGGCTTTCTTT	CASNADLPGAFF
-	TRBV6-1	-	TRBJ1-3	TGTGCCAGCAGTGGGTCCTTAAGACTCTCTGGAAACACCATATATTTT	CASSGSLRLSGNTIYF
-	TRBV3-1/TRBV3-2	-	TRBJ1-1	TGTGCCAGCAGTTACACGAACACTGAAGCTTTCTTT	CASSYTNTEAFF
-	TRBV5-1	-	TRBJ1-5	TGCGCCAGCAGCTTGGTCGGGGGAGCCTCTCAGCCCCAGCATTTT	CASSLVGGASQPQHF
TRBD2	TRBV11-1	-	TRBJ2-1	TGTGCCAGCAGCTCAATAGCGGGGGAATTTTACAATGAGCAGTTCTTC	CASSSIAGEFYNEQFF
TRBD2	TRBV23-1	-	TRBJ2-7	TGCGCCAGCAGTCAACCCCCTAGCGGGGGCGACAGCTCCTACGAGCAGTACTTC	CASSQPPSGGDSSYEQYF
-	TRBV7-8	-	TRBJ1-6	TGTGCCAGCAGCCTCAGGGTCCCCCTTTCCGGGGGTAATTCACCCCTCCACTTT	CASSLRVPLSGGNSPLHF
-	TRBV7-2	-	TRBJ1-2	TGTGCCAGCAGCTTAGGGACATCCTATGGCTACACCTTC	CASSLGTSYGYTF
-	TRBV11-3	-	TRBJ2-1	TGTGCCAGCAGCTTAGGATTTTACGGGAAGCAGTTCTTC	CASSLGFYGKQFF
-	TRBV6-6	-	TRBJ2-7	TGTGCCAGCAGCCGGACGGGGGCCTACGAGCAGTACTTC	CASSRTGAYEQYF
TRBD1	TRBV10-3	once	TRBJ2-5	TGTGCCATCAGCAATGACAGGGAGGAGACCCAGTACTTC	CAISNDREETQYF
-	TRBV6-5	-	TRBJ2-7	TGTGCCAGCAGCCCCGGGCCGGCGGGCTACGAGCAGTACTTC	CASSPGPAGYEQYF
-	TRBV5-1	-	TRBJ1-1	TGCGCCAGCAGCTTGGTGGGGGGTTACGAAGCTTTCTTT	CASSLVGGYEAFF
-	TRBV15	once	TRBJ2-7	TGTGCCACCAGAACCCACCCAGATTACGAGCAGTACTTC	CATRTHPDYEQYF
-	TRBV30	few	TRBJ1-1	TGTGCCTGGAGTCTGAGGGCGGGTGGCACTGAAGCTTTCTTT	CAWSLRAGGTEAFF
-	TRBV10-2	-	TRBJ1-2	TGCGCCAGCAGTGACAGGGGCGGATTGCATGGCTACACCTTC	CASSDRGGLHGYTF
-	TRBV21-1	-	TRBJ1-5	TGTGCCAGCACAAGAGAAGAGGACAGGTCAAGCAATCAGCCCCAGCATTTT	CASTREEDRSSNQPQHF
-	TRBV5-1	-	TRBJ1-1	TGCGCCAGCAGCTTGGCGGCAGGGGTAGGGAACACTGAAGCTTTCTTT	CASSLAAGVGNTEAFF
-	TRBV28	few	TRBJ1-5	TGTGCCAGCAGTTTATTGTTCCCAGAGAGGGGCAATCAGCCCCAGCATTTT	CASSLLFPERGNQPQHF
TRBD2	TRBV3-1/TRBV3-2	-	TRBJ2-2	TGTGCCAGCAGCCAAGATGCGGGACGGGGGGGCGACCGGGAGCTGTTTTTT	CASSQDAGRGGDRELFF
TRBD2	TRBV3-1/TRBV3-2	-	TRBJ2-3	TGTGCCAGCAGCCGTCAGGCGGGGGGCGGGGATACGCAGTATTTT	CASSRQAGGGDTQYF
-	TRBV5-1	-	TRBJ1-2	TGCGCCAGCAGCTTGGTTTCTCGGGCAGGGGAAGGTGGCTACACCTTC	CASSLVSRAGEGGYTF
-	TRBV4-1	-	TRBJ1-1	TGCGCCAGCAGGGGCACGCTTAGGAACACTGAAGCTTTCTTT	CASRGTLRNTEAFF
TRBD2	TRBV7-3	-	TRBJ2-2	TGTGCCAGCAGTCCTAGCGGGGGGTACACCGGGGAGCTGTTTTTT	CASSPSGGYTGELFF
TRBD1	TRBV2	-	TRBJ1-5	TGTGCCAGCCGACGGGACAGGGGGAGTAGCAATCAGCCCCAGCATTTT	CASRRDRGSSNQPQHF
-	TRBV5-5	-	TRBJ1-4	TGTGCCAGCAGCCAGGGTGCGCACAGAAACACGCATGAAAAACTGTTTTTT	CASSQGAHRNTHEKLFF
TRBD1	TRBV7-8	-	TRBJ2-7	TGTGCCAGCAGCTTAGGGGGGACAGGGAGCTCCTACGAGCAGTACTTC	CASSLGGTGSSYEQYF
TRBD1	TRBV6-6	-	TRBJ2-1	TGTGCCAGCATTTCGTTTCCGACAGGGGGTCTAGATGAGCAGTTCTTC	CASISFPTGGLDEQFF
TRBD1	TRBV3-1/TRBV3-2	-	TRBJ1-1	TGTGCCAGCAGCCAAGATAGGACAGGGCGGGCTTTCTTT	CASSQDRTGRAFF
-	TRBV19	-	TRBJ2-5	TGTGCCAGTTCGAGTCGGGGAACTAAAGAGACCCAGTACTTC	CASSSRGTKETQYF
TRBD1	TRBV27	-	TRBJ2-7	TGTGCCAGCAGAAGCCCCGGGACAGGGGCTTCCTACGAGCAGTACTTC	CASRSPGTGASYEQYF
TRBD1	TRBV3-1/TRBV3-2	-	TRBJ1-6	TGTGCCAGCAGCCAACCGGGACAGGGCGCTAATTCACCCCTCCACTTT	CASSQPGQGANSPLHF
-	TRBV6-2/TRBV6-3	-	TRBJ1-1	TGTGCCAGCAGTTACTCACAGGTGAACACTGAAGCTTTCTTT	CASSYSQVNTEAFF
-	TRBV27	-	TRBJ2-3	TGTGCCAGCAGCCTAGCAATGAATCTAGCGACAGATACGCAGTATTTT	CASSLAMNLATDTQYF